The 3 T cell receptor beta chains in this list originate from one sample, sequenced in a study of blood T cell repertoires in COVID-19. The table came from immunoSEQ multiplex PCR; TCRdb's copy has only in-frame clones and leaves some out. This table holds fewer than 250,000 clones, around 84% found once. Sequencing input: peripheral blood. All receptors come from a woman older than 75 with COVID-19, enrolled during active disease.

The V call is TRBV18, the J call TRBJ1-1; D is unclear. Trimming removed 0 bases from V and 7 bases from J, with 18 bases in between. The CDR3 is 16 amino acids. Germline loops: CDR1 KGHSH, CDR2 LQKENI. The CDR3 protein is CASSPPLAGNFGEAFF. CDR3 in DNA: TGTGCCAGCTCACCACCGCTGGCAGGCAATTTTGGTGAAGCTTTCTTT.

The chain uses TRBV7-3 and TRBJ2-3; TRBD1 might be the D (6 bases). The CDR3 extends over 14 amino acids. The germline V and J ends were trimmed by 7 bases and 3 bases, with 14 bases remaining between them. Germline V gene data show CDR1 as SGHTA and CDR2 as FQGTGA. The CDR3 DNA follows: TGTGCCAGCAAACGGACAGCATATACAGATACGCAGTATTTT. Residues: CASKRTAYTDTQYF.

The V gene is TRBV2, the J gene TRBJ1-3; the D is unclear. There are 13 residues in the CDR3. Germline V gene sequence: CDR1 SNHLY, CDR2 FYNNEI. Trimming cost V 4 bases and J 0 bases, with 4 bases left between them. The CDR3 bases are TGTGCCAGCAGTGGGAGCTCTGGAAACACCATATATTTT. It codes for CASSGSSGNTIYF.